This T cell receptor (beta chain) originates from a study of shared clonotypes between healthy human individuals. Study information: Ranging from 18 to 49 in age, donors were two women and a few men.

CDR1 is ENHRY, CDR2 SYGVKD, per germline. After removal of 4 bases from V and 4 bases from J, the junction contained 4 bases not matched to a gene. The CDR3 is made up of 15 amino acids. Notes on this clone: Its specificity is not known.

Overall study findings and caveats: Sample collection involved blood only; tissue repertoires are likely different.

Produced via immunoSEQ multiplex PCR; TCRdb's table is partial and in-frame only. The sample yields around 1,100,000 clones, 60% to 85% seen once. V and J are TRBV10-3 and TRBJ2-7; the match to TRBD2 covers 13 bases. Sequencing was done on a sample of memory CD4+ T cells from PBMCs. The sample's subset: CD45RA-negative fraction. This receptor was identified in a man between 18 and 35 years old in good health. Some clones in this sample may be carry-over from other donors' samples. The CDR3 loop reads CAISGTSGSVYEQYF. The CDR3 region has the DNA TGTGCCATCAGTGGGACTAGCGGGAGTGTATACGAGCAGTACTTC.